This is a list of T cell receptor beta chains from one sample in a study of PD-L1 blockade in urothelial cancer. Using immunoSEQ multiplex PCR, the repertoire was profiled, and TCRdb retains in-frame clones only, with some absent. The sample lists about 130,000 clones, roughly 86% occurring once. This material consisted of PBMCs, taken around atezolizumab (anti-PD-L1) treatment. These receptors were obtained from a man aged 45-65 years with urothelial cancer. Each CDR3 is given with its conserved first and last residue. The D gene is left open where the match is weak. Clone size, where shown, is once, few, many, or a class for clones that have expanded.

>NA|TRBV18|TRBD2|TRBJ2-7
CASSPASGSYEQYF
TGTGCCAGCTCACCCGCTAGCGGCTCCTACGAGCAGTACTTC
>NA|TRBV7-3|NA|TRBJ2-4
CASSLTPFGGQNIQYF
TGTGCCAGCAGCTTAACTCCTTTCGGGGGACAAAACATTCAGTACTTC
>NA|TRBV5-1|NA|TRBJ2-1
CASSLDTGVSNEQFF
TGCGCCAGCAGCTTGGACACGGGAGTCAGCAATGAGCAGTTCTTC
>NA|TRBV5-6|TRBD2|TRBJ2-7
CASSPSGSSYEQYF
TGTGCCAGCAGCCCTAGCGGGAGCTCCTACGAGCAGTACTTC
>NA|TRBV2|TRBD1|TRBJ2-7
CASSGTGGRYEQYF
TGTGCCAGCAGTGGGACAGGGGGGCGCTACGAGCAGTACTTC
>NA|TRBV5-1|NA|TRBJ2-7
CASSLTAYEQYF
TGCGCCAGCAGCTTGACAGCCTACGAGCAGTACTTC
>NA|TRBV11-2|TRBD2|TRBJ2-1
CASSLSLAGRNEQFF
TGTGCCAGCAGCCTTTCACTAGCGGGAAGAAATGAGCAGTTCTTC
>NA|TRBV28|NA|TRBJ1-4
CASSLVGVREKLFF
TGTGCCAGCAGTTTGGTAGGGGTACGTGAAAAACTGTTTTTT
>NA|TRBV28|TRBD2|TRBJ2-7
CASRFSGNPLEQYF
TGTGCCAGCAGGTTTAGCGGGAACCCCCTCGAGCAGTACTTC
>once|TRBV9|TRBD2|TRBJ2-3
CASSGLAGVDTQYF
TGTGCCAGCAGCGGCCTAGCGGGAGTAGATACGCAGTATTTT
>once|TRBV5-1|TRBD2|TRBJ2-1
CASSTGLAGEEQFF
TGCGCCAGCAGCACTGGACTAGCGGGAGAGGAGCAGTTCTTC
>NA|TRBV5-4|TRBD1|TRBJ1-2
CASSLGQEAGYTF
TGTGCCAGCAGCTTAGGACAGGAGGCTGGCTACACCTTC
>few|TRBV6-1|TRBD1|TRBJ1-5
CATKTGSNQPQHF
TGTGCCACCAAGACAGGGAGCAATCAGCCCCAGCATTTT
>NA|TRBV6-1|NA|TRBJ1-5
CASSGSGGSNQPQHF
TGTGCCAGCAGTGGGTCTGGGGGGAGCAATCAGCCCCAGCATTTT
>NA|TRBV5-1|TRBD2|TRBJ2-7
CASSLSTSGRSYEQYF
TGCGCCAGCAGCTTATCGACTAGCGGGAGGTCCTACGAGCAGTACTTC
>NA|TRBV7-3|NA|TRBJ2-1
CASRPDSLIRGEQFF
TGTGCCAGCAGGCCGGACAGTTTGATTCGCGGTGAGCAGTTCTTC
>NA|TRBV28|TRBD1|TRBJ2-1
CASPGQGFNEQFF
TGTGCCAGTCCGGGACAGGGGTTCAATGAGCAGTTCTTC
>NA|TRBV28|NA|TRBJ1-2
CASSLLAGAVGYTF
TGTGCCAGCAGTTTATTGGCAGGGGCAGTGGGCTACACCTTC
>once|TRBV2|TRBD1|TRBJ2-4
CASSRQGAITKNIQYF
TGTGCCAGCAGCCGACAGGGGGCGATAACCAAAAACATTCAGTACTTC
>few|TRBV6-5|NA|TRBJ2-5
CASSYFPGVDQETQYF
TGTGCCAGCAGTTACTTCCCGGGAGTTGACCAAGAGACCCAGTACTTC
>NA|TRBV19|NA|TRBJ2-7
CASSIDLGQTIGYEQYF
TGTGCCAGTAGTATAGATCTGGGGCAGACAATTGGCTACGAGCAGTACTTC
>NA|TRBV7-9|NA|TRBJ2-7
CASSLVGEQYF
TGTGCCAGCAGCTTAGTCGGTGAGCAGTACTTC
>NA|TRBV9|NA|TRBJ2-3
CASSVGATTSTDTQYF
TGTGCCAGCAGCGTTGGAGCTACTACTAGCACAGATACGCAGTATTTT
>few|TRBV6-1|NA|TRBJ2-7
CASKGLGDTYEQYF
TGTGCCAGCAAGGGGTTAGGTGACACCTACGAGCAGTACTTC
>NA|TRBV11-3|TRBD2|TRBJ2-1
CASSSSGSNEQFF
TGTGCCAGCAGCTCTAGCGGGAGCAATGAGCAGTTCTTC
>NA|TRBV19|NA|TRBJ1-5
CASSSPSGRRTRQPQHF
TGTGCCAGTAGTAGCCCCTCGGGAAGGCGGACTAGGCAGCCCCAGCATTTT
>NA|TRBV28|NA|TRBJ2-7
CASSYAPLILVNEQYF
TGTGCCAGCAGTTATGCCCCCCTTATACTAGTTAACGAGCAGTACTTC
>once|TRBV2|NA|TRBJ1-4
CASTFRGEKLFF
TGTGCCAGTACATTTCGGGGTGAAAAACTGTTTTTT
>NA|TRBV7-9|NA|TRBJ1-3
CASSDGGPGNTIYF
TGTGCCAGCAGCGACGGAGGGCCCGGAAACACCATATATTTT
>NA|TRBV18|TRBD1|TRBJ2-7
CASSPHVSSGTGVYEQYF
TGTGCCAGCTCACCACATGTTTCATCCGGGACAGGGGTCTACGAGCAGTACTTC
>NA|TRBV7-3|TRBD1|TRBJ1-2
CASSLIQGFGYTF
TGTGCCAGCAGCTTAATACAGGGGTTTGGCTACACCTTC
>NA|TRBV7-2|TRBD1|TRBJ2-5
CASSPDRGVQETQYF
TGTGCCAGCAGCCCCGACAGGGGCGTACAAGAGACCCAGTACTTC
>NA|TRBV5-5|NA|TRBJ2-5
CASSSQTRLYQETQYF
TGTGCCAGCAGCTCTCAAACCAGGCTGTACCAAGAGACCCAGTACTTC
>NA|TRBV7-2|NA|TRBJ1-5
CASSTDGGNQPQHF
TGTGCCAGCAGCACGGACGGGGGCAATCAGCCCCAGCATTTT
>NA|TRBV4-1|NA|TRBJ1-4
CASSRGDRATNEKLFF
TGCGCCAGCAGCCGGGGGGACCGCGCAACTAATGAAAAACTGTTTTTT
>NA|TRBV7-9|NA|TRBJ1-3
CASSFSKGSSGNTIYF
TGTGCCAGCAGCTTTTCAAAAGGGAGCTCTGGAAACACCATATATTTT
>few|TRBV19|TRBD1|TRBJ1-1
CASSTWGQGNAEAFF
TGTGCCAGTAGTACCTGGGGACAGGGAAACGCTGAAGCTTTCTTT
>NA|TRBV7-9|TRBD1|TRBJ1-2
CASSREAGTGVGGYTF
TGTGCCAGCAGCCGAGAAGCCGGGACAGGGGTTGGTGGCTACACCTTC
>few|TRBV7-9|NA|TRBJ2-7
CASSAKVPGSIHYEQYF
TGTGCCAGCAGCGCGAAGGTTCCCGGGAGCATACACTACGAGCAGTACTTC
>NA|TRBV4-1|NA|TRBJ1-5
CASSQESTNQPQHF
TGCGCCAGCAGCCAAGAGAGTACCAATCAGCCCCAGCATTTT
>NA|TRBV5-1|NA|TRBJ2-7
CASSLGGGLDEQYF
TGCGCCAGCAGCTTGGGCGGGGGCTTGGACGAGCAGTACTTC
>NA|TRBV19|TRBD2|TRBJ2-7
CATRDYSSYEQYF
TGTGCCACCCGGGACTATTCCTCCTACGAGCAGTACTTC
>NA|TRBV7-6|TRBD2|TRBJ2-3
CASSQRLAGDTQYF
TGTGCCAGCAGCCAAAGACTAGCGGGAGACACGCAGTATTTT
>NA|TRBV19|TRBD2|TRBJ2-1
CASSILIAGGPRQFF
TGTGCCAGTAGTATCCTCATAGCGGGAGGGCCAAGGCAGTTCTTC
>NA|TRBV18|NA|TRBJ2-1
CASSPGFQGGKNEQFF
TGTGCCAGCTCACCAGGTTTCCAGGGTGGAAAAAATGAGCAGTTCTTC
>NA|TRBV7-2|NA|TRBJ2-7
CASNDYSYEQYF
TGTGCCAGCAACGACTATTCCTACGAGCAGTACTTC
>NA|TRBV21-1|NA|TRBJ2-7
CASRESFGEQYF
TGTGCCAGCCGGGAGAGCTTTGGCGAGCAGTACTTC
>once|TRBV28|TRBD1|TRBJ1-2
CAVPTPGQGLYGYTF
TGTGCCGTCCCGACCCCGGGACAGGGTTTATATGGCTACACCTTC
>few|TRBV19|TRBD1|TRBJ2-3
CASSQGVVPTDTQYF
TGTGCCAGTAGTCAGGGGGTAGTGCCCACAGATACGCAGTATTTT
>NA|TRBV10-3|TRBD2|TRBJ2-2
CATHPLAGAGTGELFF
TGTGCCACCCACCCACTAGCGGGAGCCGGAACCGGGGAGCTGTTTTTT
>NA|TRBV2|NA|TRBJ1-3
CASSGAIQGSSGNTIYF
TGTGCCAGCAGTGGGGCGATACAGGGATCCTCGGGAAACACCATATATTTT
>NA|TRBV10-1|TRBD1|TRBJ2-3
CASSAFGQGAASDTQYF
TGCGCCAGCAGTGCCTTCGGACAGGGGGCGGCATCAGATACGCAGTATTTT
>NA|TRBV4-1|NA|TRBJ2-3
CASSLLGDGQADTQYF
TGCGCCAGCAGCCTCCTAGGGGATGGGCAGGCAGATACGCAGTATTTT
>NA|TRBV18|NA|TRBJ2-1
CASSPSVNSLNEQFF
TGTGCCAGCTCACCATCGGTGAATAGCCTCAATGAGCAGTTCTTC
>NA|TRBV2|NA|TRBJ1-6
CASRGGGNSPLHF
TGTGCCAGCAGAGGCGGAGGGAATTCACCCCTCCACTTT
>NA|TRBV2|TRBD1|TRBJ1-3
CASSSQGAGGNTIYF
TGTGCCAGCAGTTCTCAGGGGGCGGGAGGAAACACCATATATTTT
>NA|TRBV19|NA|TRBJ1-6
CASSREGARHSPLHF
TGTGCCAGTAGTAGAGAAGGGGCCAGGCATTCACCCCTCCACTTT
>NA|TRBV6-5|NA|TRBJ1-2
CASALGGANGYTF
TGTGCCAGCGCCCTAGGGGGGGCCAATGGCTACACCTTC
>NA|TRBV14|TRBD1|TRBJ2-2
CASSQDYRTGRTGELFF
TGTGCCAGCAGCCAAGATTATAGGACAGGGAGAACCGGGGAGCTGTTTTTT
>NA|TRBV7-9|TRBD1|TRBJ2-3
CASSPGQGTDTQYF
TGTGCCAGCAGCCCTGGACAGGGAACAGATACGCAGTATTTT